Included here is one T cell receptor (beta chain) sequence, with context. This clone was observed a handful of times. Its antigen is currently not known. Base qualities are missing; no much larger clone stands one base away. The sample comes from a study of coeliac disease (dated by TCRdb to between 2020 and 2023). For context, the study as a whole: Coeliac patients were categorised as having newly diagnosed active disease, refractory coeliac disease type I, or disease controlled by a gluten-free diet. Next-generation sequencing of rearranged TRB and TRG CDR3 regions was applied to small intestinal lymphocyte fractions from coeliac and non-coeliac patients. The aim was to characterise TR repertoires of small intestinal T cells in active, refractory type I and gluten-free-diet-treated coeliac disease. Because high-resolution HLA typing was not available, biased TRBV7-2 usage was queried as a proof of principle. Samples from 26 to 30 subjects were successfully TRB sequenced, and these included more than 20 paired samples of bulk unsorted intraepithelial and lamina propria cells. Refractory coeliac disease type I was defined as no response to a gluten-free diet for over 12 months, with immunophenotypically normal intraepithelial cells. A total of 30 or so patients were included in the full study, of whom roughly 22 had serologically confirmed coeliac disease and 8 were controls with non-small intestinal disorders. General conclusions and limits of the study: In the authors' view, the approach was unsuitable for unbiased detection of gliadin-specific T cells, since gliadin-specific T cells are scarce and rarely shared between patients. TRB repertoires were largely private; most amino acid sequences were unique to one sample, and V-gene usage did not differ significantly by disease group. Compared with controls, active coeliac intraepithelial and lamina propria samples had TRB and TRG repertoires of lower clonality, which suggests that diverse T cells were recruited. Separating intraepithelial cells from lamina propria cells did not give high-purity fractions, so cross-contamination between the two compartments may have occurred.

Libraries came from the immunoSEQ multiplex PCR assay. The TR loci underwent multiplexed PCR amplification, with J gene segments targeted by reverse primers and V gene segments targeted by forward primers. The Illumina HiSeq System was used to sequence the amplified CDR3 regions. On the study's bioinformatics: To strip out PCR and sequencing errors and collapse the data into unique sequences, a nearest-neighbour algorithm merged closely related reads. Each repertoire was summarised by clonality and by T cell density, with T cell density defined as TR molecules per amount of genomic DNA input. CDR3 amino acid sequences present in at least 80% of unsorted samples were defined as public TRs, and these public TRs were then tested for differential abundance between coeliac and control samples. Disease-group differences in clonality and density were tested with Kruskal-Wallis tests followed by Dunn post-tests. The table comes from immuneACCESS by way of TCRdb, which keeps in-frame sequences with V and J called. Part of the clones is missing from these tables; in studies checked, under half for an unresolved V gene and the rest for unknown reasons. V and J calls and clone size are copied from that table; D and trimming were computed from the DNA. Across this sample there are under 9,500 clones, with 57% seen only once. Of the sample, around 10% falls within the top ten clones.

The germline V gene (reference sequence) sets CDR1 to SEHNR and CDR2 to FQNEAQ. The trim is 3 bases for V and 4 bases for J, with a gap of 22 bases between the germline ends. The CDR3 starts with the cysteine, ends with the phenylalanine, and has 18 residues. Left in the record is the CDR3 DNA by itself, 54 bases read in frame from the first base. Cells were frozen in liquid nitrogen in DMSO/FBS as aliquots of roughly 500,000 cells, with a single aliquot from each fraction going to sequencing. Every one of the 30 patients in the study had endoscopy and a small intestinal biopsy. Intraepithelial cells were released by stirring biopsies for one hour at 37°C in RPMI containing EGTA, MgCl2 and 1% FBS. Genomic DNA was extracted from frozen unsorted cell fractions with the Qiagen DNeasy blood extraction kit.

Sequenced material: intraepithelial lymphocytes from the gut. Sample cell subset or site, as interpreted from the label and publication: intraepithelial cell (IEC) fraction of small intestinal biopsy. Recombination connected TRBV7-9 to TRBJ1-5; the D gene lacks a confident call. The sequence came from an older woman with celiac disease. The CDR3 protein is CASSLGGGRYGANQPQHF. The DNA sequence is TGTGCCAGCAGCTTGGGTGGAGGTAGATACGGCGCTAATCAGCCCCAGCATTTT.